The 30 T cell receptor beta chains listed next were all sequenced from one sample in a study of cytomegalovirus exposure and HLA in healthy donors. The PCR contained 60 Vbeta and 13 Jbeta primers. The protocol was immunoSEQ multiplex PCR, while the TCRdb copy is restricted to in-frame clones and leaves out a portion. Among approximately 210,000 clones listed, 75% to 85% were seen once. Sequencing was carried out using PBMCs. The receptors come from a woman between 45 and 60 years old in good health and CMV-seronegative.

On this clone itself: At one end the junction does not follow the germline gene, possibly because of a read error. V gene TRBV7-9 combines with J gene TRBJ2-7; D might be TRBD2 (6 bases). The CDR3 runs 16 residues. The germline V gene has CDR1 SEHNR and CDR2 FQNEAQ (reference sequence). The CDR3 reads CSSSLRGGAISYEQYF. DNA for the CDR3: TGTTCCAGCAGCTTAAGAGGAGGGGCGATCTCCTACGAGCAGTACTTC.

This chain joins TRBV28 and TRBJ2-2; 7 bases are a match to TRBD2. The ends lost 7 bases at V and 0 bases at J; junction bases unmatched: 8. The CDR3 is made up of 16 amino acids. Germline-derived CDR1 and CDR2 are MDHEN and SYDVKM. CDR3 DNA: TGTGCCAGCACCCTGGGAGGGGATCCGAACACCGGGGAGCTGTTTTTT. Its protein is CASTLGGDPNTGELFF.

This clone was recorded a few times. The chain uses TRBV5-4 and TRBJ2-2, with 7 bases that match TRBD1. The germline V gene encodes CDR1 SGHNT and CDR2 YYREEE (reference sequence). The CDR3 runs to 17 residues. The ends lost 2 bases at V and 4 bases at J; junction bases unmatched: 11. The chain's CDR3 is CASSLTPTGLSTGELFF. Written as DNA, the CDR3 is TGTGCCAGCAGCTTAACACCGACAGGGCTAAGCACCGGGGAGCTGTTTTTT.

This clone was recorded only once. This chain links TRBV5-1 with TRBJ2-7; TRBD1 agrees at 9 bases. The length of the CDR3 is 17 residues. With 0 bases clipped from V and 6 bases from J, the junction kept 13 bases outside the gene matches. Per germline, CDR1 SGHRS and CDR2 YFSETQ. CDR3 sequence (DNA): TGCGCCAGCAGCTTGGGCGGGACAGGGCTAGCGTCTGGCGAGCAGTACTTC. Amino acids: CASSLGGTGLASGEQYF.

J is TRBJ1-2 and V is TRBV4-2, with unresolved D. The CDR3 has 15 amino acids. Trimming removed 1 base at V and 2 bases at J, with 11 bases between. CDR1 and CDR2 (germline): LGHNA, YNFKEQ. DNA of the CDR3: TGTGCCAGCAGCCAAGCTTCGACGGGAAACTATGGCTACACCTTC. Translated: CASSQASTGNYGYTF.

The DNA for the CDR3 is TGTGCCAGTAGGTTCTCGGCCGGGGAGCTGTTTTTT. As protein: CASRFSAGELFF. The rearrangement links TRBV19 to TRBJ2-2; D is unresolved. This CDR3 region has 12 residues. In germline, CDR1 is LNHDA, CDR2 SQIVND (reference sequence). Trimming left V 6 bases short and J 6 bases short, with 8 bases between.

In this sample, this clone turned up a few times. The chain links TRBV9 to TRBJ1-1; D possibly corresponds to TRBD1 (6 bases). Germline V gene lookup returns CDR1 SGDLS and CDR2 YYNGEE. V lost 4 bases to trimming and J lost 5 bases, with 21 bases between them. This CDR3 is 16 amino acids long. The CDR3 nucleotides read TGTGCCAGCAGCCCAGACCCGCGCGGGGGCTGGACTGAAGCTTTCTTT. Translated, it gives CASSPDPRGGWTEAFF.

This clone has only a few counts. The same CDR3 can be traced to other DNA sequences in this sample. The chain combines TRBV28 with TRBJ1-5, with D perhaps matching TRBD1 (5 bases). The CDR3 runs to 14 residues. V lost 5 bases to trimming and J lost 2 bases, with 10 bases between them. Germline V gene sequence: CDR1 MDHEN, CDR2 SYDVKM. CDR3 nucleotides: TGTGCCAGCAGTCTTGGGGGGGGCAATCAGCCCCAGCATTTT. The encoded protein is CASSLGGGNQPQHF.

The J gene is TRBJ1-5, the V gene TRBV7-9; TRBD1 is a possible D gene (5 bases). Germline V gene lookup returns CDR1 SEHNR and CDR2 FQNEAQ (reference sequence). Trimming shortened V by 5 bases and J by 11 bases, and 19 bases separated the two germline ends. The CDR3 runs to 14 residues. The CDR3 region has the DNA TGTGCCAGCAGCCCTAGACGCGGGGCGCCCTCCCAGCATTTT. Amino acids: CASSPRRGAPSQHF.

V usage is TRBV5-6 and J usage is TRBJ2-4, with 8 bases lining up with TRBD2. The J segment lost 0 bases and the V segment lost 4 bases, leaving 6 bases of the junction unmatched. The CDR3 spans 16 residues. Germline CDR1 and CDR2: SGHDT and YYEEEE. The CDR3, as DNA: TGTGCCAGCAGCACTGGACTAGCCGTAGCCAAAAACATTCAGTACTTC. This sequence encodes CASSTGLAVAKNIQYF.

Worth noting for this clone: A read error is likely, as this CDR3 ends without the conserved phenylalanine or tryptophan. The rearrangement uses TRBV19 and TRBJ1-1; the match to TRBD1 covers 7 bases. V was clipped by 6 bases and J by 2 bases; unmatched bases: 12. The CDR3 runs 16 residues. Germline assignment: CDR1 LNHDA and CDR2 SQIVND (reference sequence). CDR3 region: CASSSSWDSRNTEAFS. Here the CDR3 DNA reads TGTGCCAGTAGCTCTTCTTGGGACAGTAGAAACACTGAAGCTTTCTCT.

V is TRBV5-5 and J is TRBJ2-1; 7 nucleotides align to TRBD2. CDR3 length equals 18 residues. The germline gives CDR1 SGHKS, CDR2 YYEKEE (reference sequence). V dropped 4 bases and J dropped 5; count of bases not matched to a gene: 18. The CDR3 nucleotides read TGTGCCAGCAGCCGGGACTTTAGTGGGCGGGGGAAAAACAATGAGCAGTTCTTC. This sequence encodes CASSRDFSGRGKNNEQFF.

This chain links TRBV15 with TRBJ2-7; unclear D gene. Trimming removed 0 bases at V and 3 bases at J, with 3 bases between. The CDR3 covers 12 residues. The germline V gene has CDR1 LNHNV and CDR2 YYDKDF (reference sequence). The CDR3 spells CATSRDHYEQYF. The CDR3, as DNA: TGTGCCACCAGCAGAGACCACTACGAGCAGTACTTC.

The chain recombines TRBV5-1 with TRBJ2-7; 11 bases map to TRBD2. The germline V gene encodes CDR1 SGHRS and CDR2 YFSETQ. Losses at the gene ends were 4 bases for V and 3 bases for J; bases not matched to a gene: 21. CDR3 size: 20 residues. CDR3 sequence reads: CASSTRVGSSGRALDYEQYF. Written as DNA, the CDR3 is TGCGCCAGCAGCACCCGGGTAGGGAGTAGCGGGAGGGCCTTGGACTACGAGCAGTACTTC.

The V and J genes are TRBV19 and TRBJ1-3; D is possibly TRBD1 (5 bases). CDR3 size: 13 residues. CDR1 and CDR2 (germline): LNHDA, SQIVND (reference sequence). V gave up 4 bases and J gave up 1 base, with 5 bases separating them. The CDR3 here is CASSRQSGNTIYF. The CDR3 region has the DNA TGTGCCAGTAGTAGACAGTCTGGAAACACCATATATTTT.

The rearrangement links TRBV19 to TRBJ1-1, with 7 bases identical to TRBD1. Germline CDR1 is LNHDA and CDR2 is SQIVND (reference sequence). CDR3 length: 17 residues. The junction had 13 bases not matched to a gene; V was cut back by 6 bases and J by 0 bases. Here the CDR3 reads CASSSPGTALMNTEAFF. In DNA form, the CDR3 reads TGTGCCAGTAGCAGTCCCGGGACAGCCCTCATGAACACTGAAGCTTTCTTT.

The rearrangement links TRBV6-4 to TRBJ2-4, with D uncertain. V was pared by 6 bases and J by 0 bases, with 6 bases between. CDR1 MRHNA and CDR2 SNTAGT come from the germline V gene. The CDR3 spans 13 residues. CDR3 loop: CASRTLAKNIQYF. The CDR3 bases are TGTGCCAGCAGGACATTAGCCAAAAACATTCAGTACTTC.

This chain joins TRBV7-8 and TRBJ2-1; TRBD1 agrees at 9 bases. The CDR3 totals 15 residues. V was clipped by 8 bases and J by 9 bases; unmatched bases: 14. Germline V gene data show CDR1 as SGHVS and CDR2 as FQNEAQ. In DNA, the CDR3 is TGTGCCAGCGGACCGGGACAGGGATTGGAGGTTGAGCAGTTCTTC. This codes for CASGPGQGLEVEQFF. The whole variable domain, filled in from reference TRBV7-8 and TRBJ2-1, reads GAGVSQSPRYKVAKRGQDVALRCDPISGHVSLFWYQQALGQGPEFLTYFQNEAQLDKSGLPSDRFFAERPEGSVSTLKIQRTQQEDSAVYLCASGPGQGLEVEQFFGPGTRLTVL.

The chain joins TRBV7-9 to TRBJ2-1; perhaps TRBD2 as D (5 bases). The V and J ends lost 3 bases and 0 bases respectively, with 12 bases between them. CDR3 size: 16 residues. Germline V gene sequence: CDR1 SEHNR, CDR2 FQNEAQ (reference sequence). The CDR3 sequence: CASSFPGGSSYNEQFF. In DNA form, the CDR3 reads TGTGCCAGCAGCTTTCCGGGCGGGTCCTCCTACAATGAGCAGTTCTTC.

V gene TRBV20-1 combines with J gene TRBJ2-7; perhaps TRBD1 as D (6 bases). CDR1 is DFQATT, CDR2 SNEGSKA, per germline (reference sequence). The CDR3 consists of 11 residues. The ends were cut back, 6 bases at V and 3 bases at J, with 9 bases in the middle. CDR3 region: CSARRGYEQYF. For the CDR3, the DNA is TGCAGTGCCCGCAGGGGCTACGAGCAGTACTTC.

This rearrangement joins TRBV6-5 to TRBJ1-6; D remains ambiguous. With 8 bases removed from V and 2 bases from J, the gap between germline ends came to 13 bases. The CDR3 is made up of 15 amino acids. Germline V lookup: CDR1 MNHEY, CDR2 SVGAGI. Written as DNA, the CDR3 is TGTGCCAGCTCATTGGAGGCGACCTATAATTCACCCCTCCACTTT. As protein: CASSLEATYNSPLHF.

The CDR3: CASSRQGWSGNTIYF. In nucleotides, the CDR3 is TGTGCCAGCAGCCGACAGGGGTGGTCTGGAAACACCATATATTTT. The chain uses TRBV13 and TRBJ1-3; TRBD1 matches 8 bases. The CDR3 has 15 residues. The V segment lost 5 bases and the J segment 1 base; nucleotides outside the gene matches: 4. CDR1 and CDR2 (germline): PRHDT, FYEKMQ (reference sequence).

The rearrangement links TRBV7-9 to TRBJ2-2; D is possibly TRBD2 (6 bases). Germline CDR1 and CDR2: SEHNR and FQNEAQ (reference sequence). This CDR3 is 15 amino acids long. Trimming took off 4 bases at V and 6 bases at J, with 15 bases between the two ends. CDR3 loop: CASSSPGTAAGELFF. The CDR3 DNA reads TGTGCCAGCAGCTCCCCCGGGACTGCCGCCGGGGAGCTGTTTTTT. Full variable domain (outside the CDR3, taken from reference TRBV7-9 and TRBJ2-2): DTGVSQNPRHKITKRGQNVTFRCDPISEHNRLYWYRQTLGQGPEFLTYFQNEAQLEKSRLLSDRFSAERPKGSFSTLEIQRTEQGDSAMYLCASSSPGTAAGELFFGEGSRLTVL.

This sequence joins TRBV7-2 and TRBJ2-7; a weak D match, TRBD2 (6 bases). V was pared by 1 base and J by 5 bases, with 15 bases between. The CDR3 is made up of 15 amino acids. Germline V lookup: CDR1 SGHTA, CDR2 FQGNSA. CDR3 sequence reads: CASSLGGVGGDEQYF. The CDR3, as DNA: TGTGCCAGCAGCTTAGGGGGAGTGGGAGGCGACGAGCAGTACTTC.

The chain uses TRBV28 and TRBJ2-1; 8 bases agree with TRBD2. V shed 2 bases and J 4 bases; nucleotides not matched to a gene: 10. The CDR3 is 17 amino acids. Germline CDR1 and CDR2: MDHEN and SYDVKM. CDR3 amino acids: CASSLPSGLRSYNEQFF. Written as DNA, the CDR3 is TGTGCCAGCAGTTTACCTAGCGGGCTGCGCTCGTACAATGAGCAGTTCTTC.

The chain recombines TRBV7-3 with TRBJ1-6; D is possibly TRBD1 (5 bases). The ends were cut back, 1 base at V and 7 bases at J, with 14 bases in the middle. Per germline, CDR1 SGHTA and CDR2 FQGTGA. The CDR3 loop spans 16 amino acids. The CDR3 reads CASSLKVAGGNSPLHF. The CDR3 region has the DNA TGTGCCAGCAGCTTAAAGGTCGCGGGGGGAAATTCACCCCTCCACTTT.

The chain employs TRBV30 and TRBJ2-2; D might be TRBD1 (6 bases). Germline CDR1 is GTSNPN and CDR2 is SVGIG (reference sequence). The ends were cut back, 2 bases at V and 2 bases at J, with 15 bases in the middle. The CDR3 length is 16 residues. CDR3 residues: CAWSKQGSPNTGELFF. The DNA of the CDR3 is TGTGCCTGGAGTAAACAGGGATCGCCCAACACCGGGGAGCTGTTTTTT. The complete variable domain, with remaining parts taken from reference TRBV30 and TRBJ2-2, reads SQTIHQWPATLVQPVGSPLSLECTVEGTSNPNLYWYRQAAGRGLQLLFYSVGIGQISSEVPQNLSASRPQDRQFILSSKKLLLSDSGFYLCAWSKQGSPNTGELFFGEGSRLTVL.

For this clone: An end of the junction does not agree with germline; a read error may underlie this. V and J are TRBV7-9 and TRBJ2-7; D may be TRBD1 (6 bases). Looked up from germline, CDR1 is SEHNR and CDR2 is FQNEAQ (reference sequence). The CDR3 consists of 15 residues. CDR3 protein: CSSSRETGNSYEQYF. In DNA, the CDR3 is TGTTCCAGCAGCCGTGAGACAGGAAACTCCTACGAGCAGTACTTC.

The V call is TRBV11-2, the J call TRBJ2-1, with 7 bases aligning to TRBD1. The CDR3 contains 15 residues. Looked up from germline, CDR1 is SGHAT and CDR2 is FQNNGV. V shed 3 bases, J shed 3 bases, and the junction held 5 bases outside the gene matches. The CDR3: CASSFFGTDYNEQFF. The DNA of the CDR3 is TGTGCCAGCAGCTTCTTCGGGACAGACTACAATGAGCAGTTCTTC.

To note about this clone: At one end the junction does not follow the germline gene, possibly because of a read error. The V gene is TRBV6-1, the J gene TRBJ2-7, with TRBD1 matching 11 bases. The CDR3 loop spans 15 amino acids. The germline V gene has CDR1 MNHNS and CDR2 SASEGT. The CDR3, as DNA: TGTGCCAGCAGAGAAGGGACAGGGGGCTCCTACGAGCAGTACTTC. Its translation: CASREGTGGSYEQYF.